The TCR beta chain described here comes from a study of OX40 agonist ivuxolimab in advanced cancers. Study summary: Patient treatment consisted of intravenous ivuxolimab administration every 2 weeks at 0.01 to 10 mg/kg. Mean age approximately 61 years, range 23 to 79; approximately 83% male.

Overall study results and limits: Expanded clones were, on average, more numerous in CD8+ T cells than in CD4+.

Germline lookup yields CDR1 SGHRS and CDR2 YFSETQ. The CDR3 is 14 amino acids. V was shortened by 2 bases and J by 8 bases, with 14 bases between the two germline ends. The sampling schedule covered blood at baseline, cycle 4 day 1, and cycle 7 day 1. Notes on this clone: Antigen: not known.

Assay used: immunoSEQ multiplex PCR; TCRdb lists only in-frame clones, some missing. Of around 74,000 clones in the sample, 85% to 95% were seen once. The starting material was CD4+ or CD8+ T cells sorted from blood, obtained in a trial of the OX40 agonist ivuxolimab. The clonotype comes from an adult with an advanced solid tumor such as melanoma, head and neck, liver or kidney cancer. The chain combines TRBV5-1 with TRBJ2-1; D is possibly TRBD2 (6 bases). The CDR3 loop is CASSFSGGIDEQFF. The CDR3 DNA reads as TGCGCCAGCAGCTTCTCAGGCGGGATCGATGAGCAGTTCTTC.